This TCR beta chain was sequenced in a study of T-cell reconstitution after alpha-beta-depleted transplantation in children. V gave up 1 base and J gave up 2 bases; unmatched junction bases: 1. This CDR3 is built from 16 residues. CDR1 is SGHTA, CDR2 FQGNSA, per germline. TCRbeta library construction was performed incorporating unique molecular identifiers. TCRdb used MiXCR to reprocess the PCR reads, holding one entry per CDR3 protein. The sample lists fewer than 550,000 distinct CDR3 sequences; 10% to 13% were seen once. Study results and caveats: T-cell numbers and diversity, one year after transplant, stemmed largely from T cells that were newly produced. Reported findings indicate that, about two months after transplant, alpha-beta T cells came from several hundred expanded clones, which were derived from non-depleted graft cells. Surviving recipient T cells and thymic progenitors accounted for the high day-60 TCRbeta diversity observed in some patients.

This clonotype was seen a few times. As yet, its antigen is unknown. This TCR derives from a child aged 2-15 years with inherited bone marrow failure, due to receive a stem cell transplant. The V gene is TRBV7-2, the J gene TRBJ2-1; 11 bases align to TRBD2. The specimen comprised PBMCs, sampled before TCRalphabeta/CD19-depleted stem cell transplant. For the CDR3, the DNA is TGTGCCAGCAGCTTAGTTAGCGGGAGGGCCTACAATGAGCAGTTCTTC. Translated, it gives CASSLVSGRAYNEQFF.